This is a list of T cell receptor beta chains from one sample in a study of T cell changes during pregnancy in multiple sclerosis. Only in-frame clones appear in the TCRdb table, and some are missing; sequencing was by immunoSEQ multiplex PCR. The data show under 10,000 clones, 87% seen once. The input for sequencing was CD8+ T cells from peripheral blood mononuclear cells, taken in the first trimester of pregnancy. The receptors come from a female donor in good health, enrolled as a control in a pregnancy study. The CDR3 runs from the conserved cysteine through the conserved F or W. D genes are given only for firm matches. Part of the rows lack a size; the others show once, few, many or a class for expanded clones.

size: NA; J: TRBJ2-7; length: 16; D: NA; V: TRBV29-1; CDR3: CSVEDQEAGRSYEQYF; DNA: TGCAGCGTTGAAGATCAAGAGGCAGGGCGCTCCTACGAGCAGTACTTC
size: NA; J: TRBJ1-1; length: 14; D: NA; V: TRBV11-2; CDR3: CASSLDGLNTEAFF; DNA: TGTGCCAGCAGCTTAGACGGTTTGAACACTGAAGCTTTCTTT
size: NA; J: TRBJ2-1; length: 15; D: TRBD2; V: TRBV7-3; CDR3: CASSTTSGPYNEQFF; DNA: TGTGCCAGCAGCACCACTAGCGGGCCCTACAATGAGCAGTTCTTC
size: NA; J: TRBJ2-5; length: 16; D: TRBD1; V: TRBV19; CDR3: CASSQGPGTGGETQYF; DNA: TGTGCCAGTAGCCAGGGGCCCGGGACAGGGGGAGAGACCCAGTACTTC
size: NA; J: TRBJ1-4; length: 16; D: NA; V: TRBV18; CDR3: CASSPATGLPNEKLFF; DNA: TGTGCCAGCTCACCGGCCACAGGGCTGCCTAATGAAAAACTGTTTTTT
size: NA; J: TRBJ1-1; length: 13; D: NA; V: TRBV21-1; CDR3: CASPGKKNTEAFF; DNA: TGTGCCAGCCCCGGGAAAAAGAACACTGAAGCTTTCTTT
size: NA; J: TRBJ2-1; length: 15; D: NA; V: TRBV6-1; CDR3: CASSEARGTYNEQFF; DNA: TGTGCCAGCAGTGAAGCAAGGGGCACTTACAATGAGCAGTTCTTC
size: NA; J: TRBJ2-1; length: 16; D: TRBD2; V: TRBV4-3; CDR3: CASSQALAGEGNEQFF; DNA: TGCGCCAGCAGCCAAGCCCTAGCGGGAGAAGGAAATGAGCAGTTCTTC
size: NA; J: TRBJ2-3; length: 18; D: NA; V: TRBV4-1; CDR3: CASSQAPRGREIWNTQYF; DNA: TGCGCCAGCAGCCAAGCCCCCCGGGGTAGGGAGATATGGAACACGCAGTATTTT
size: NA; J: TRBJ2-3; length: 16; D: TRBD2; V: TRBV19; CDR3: CASSNERGASTDTQYF; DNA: TGTGCCAGTAGTAACGAGCGGGGTGCTAGCACAGATACGCAGTATTTT
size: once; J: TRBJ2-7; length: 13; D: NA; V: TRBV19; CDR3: CASSLSGGYEQYF; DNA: TGTGCCAGTAGTCTCTCGGGTGGATACGAGCAGTACTTC
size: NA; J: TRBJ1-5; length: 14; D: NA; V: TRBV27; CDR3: CASSLGAPGKPQHF; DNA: TGTGCCAGCAGTTTAGGGGCGCCAGGTAAGCCCCAGCATTTT